The clone carrying this TCR beta chain was detected only a few times. This specimen belongs to a study of blood T cells in healthy people across ages. Together with a sample-barcoded 5' primer, a J-beta primer mix was included in a second PCR lasting about 7 to 12 cycles. Using its own MiXCR run on the 5' RACE reads, TCRdb lists one record per CDR3 protein. The data contain 1.5 million to 2 million distinct CDR3 sequences, under 30% of them singletons. Losses at the gene ends were 6 bases for V and 11 bases for J; bases not matched to a gene: 12. The germline V gene has CDR1 MDHEN and CDR2 SYDVKM. This CDR3 comprises 14 residues.

V usage is TRBV28 and J usage is TRBJ1-4, with 7 bases that match TRBD1. The TCR sequence derives from a woman aged 30 to 39 in good health. Sequenced: blood. This CDR3 reads CASRGQMPGRKLFF. The CDR3 region has the DNA TGTGCCAGCAGGGGACAGATGCCCGGTAGGAAACTGTTTTTT.